This T cell receptor (beta chain) was identified in a study of blood T cells in healthy people across ages (dated by TCRdb to between 2014 and 2016). With respect to the entire study: Template switching captured roughly one uniquely barcoded TCR beta cDNA molecule per two T cells in model experiments. The donors were divided into four age groups: young (average 16 years), middle-aged (roughly 42), aged (approximately 59) and long-lived (roughly 82). Age-related changes in TCR beta repertoire diversity were measured in the study by deep sequencing normalized with unique cDNA molecular identifiers. Donors of different ages were randomly distributed across sequencing lanes to avoid experimental bias. For two donors (one aged 18 to 30 and one aged 80 or older), the study analyzed two additional independent replicas of 1 million unique cDNA reads from the same blood draw.

This clonotype appeared once. Its antigen is still unknown. Per-base qualities were not stored, and no clone one base away is much larger. The library relied on 5' RACE. Sequencing took place on an Illumina HiSeq 2500. A second PCR of about 6 to 11 cycles was performed with a sample-barcoded 5' primer and a J-beta primer mix. Each TCR beta cDNA molecule received a unique molecular identifier from a template-switch 5' adaptor carrying 12 random nucleotides. At least 2.5 million CDR3-containing paired-end reads were obtained from each sample. First-strand cDNA synthesis was performed from all RNA using the Mint cDNA synthesis kit, with priming by a TRBC-specific oligonucleotide. All cDNA was treated with uracil-DNA glycosylase and then went through a first 18-cycle PCR with the universal primers M1SS and BC2_uni_R. As for the original processing: For normalization, 1 million high-quality reads were randomly selected from each sample, with every read carrying a distinct molecular identifier. Reads with shared molecular identifiers were discarded instead of being binned into consensus sequences. MiTCR, run with a Q25 quality threshold and the strictest error-elimination algorithm, handled CDR3 identification, clonotype clustering and error correction. A nonparametric unseen species model with Euler transformation was used to estimate lower-bound total TCR beta diversity. TCRdb trimmed the raw reads at Q25, called clones with MiXCR and kept productive beta chains. Duplicate CDR3 protein sequences are folded into a single record with the most common DNA and genes. In this record, the V and J calls reflect TCRdb's handling and not the investigators' own analysis. In this sample the table shows just over 1 million distinct CDR3 sequences, more than 40% of which occur a single time. The ten largest make up approximately 17% of the sample.

The CDR3 sequence holds 12 residues, the cysteine and phenylalanine included. Only the CDR3 region is kept as DNA, spanning 36 bases read in frame from base 1. Via the germline V gene, CDR1 is ENHRY and CDR2 SYGVKD. The junction carries 8 bases between V and J, which are trimmed by 1 base and 8 bases respectively. Systemically healthy Caucasian individuals from Russia, 39 in total and aged about 6 to 100 years, were included as donors. About 9.1 milliliters of peripheral blood were collected from each donor into EDTA-treated Vacutainer tubes. Ficoll-Paque density-gradient centrifugation was used to isolate PBMCs, with at least 6.5 million per sample. Total RNA, at least 5.5 micrograms per sample, was extracted from PBMCs with Trizol reagent. For every donor, flow cytometry on a PBMC aliquot measured the percentage of naive CD45RAhigh/CD27high T cells. Overall study results and their limits: As age increased, observed TCR beta diversity per million T cells dropped in a roughly linear way, and a significant reduction was already evident by age 40. Total diversity estimates from one million sequenced T cells were considered lower bounds and underestimates. Bulk unsorted PBMC profiling prevented conclusive comparison of naive and antigen-experienced compartments. The CMV infection status of donors was not known, potentially confounding age-related changes in expanded clonotypes. The percentage of naive T cells measured by flow cytometry correlated strongly with observed TCR beta diversity. Compared with the aged group, the long-lived group had more naive CD4+ T cells, fewer expanded clones and increased TCR diversity, suggesting age selection.

Sequencing was done on a sample of blood. The V and J segments used are TRBV10-3 and TRBJ1-2, with the D gene not clear enough to name. The TCR comes from a woman aged 55-70 years in good health. The CDR3 region: CAISEWLYGYTF. DNA sequence: TGTGCCATCAGTGAGTGGCTTTACGGCTACACCTTC.